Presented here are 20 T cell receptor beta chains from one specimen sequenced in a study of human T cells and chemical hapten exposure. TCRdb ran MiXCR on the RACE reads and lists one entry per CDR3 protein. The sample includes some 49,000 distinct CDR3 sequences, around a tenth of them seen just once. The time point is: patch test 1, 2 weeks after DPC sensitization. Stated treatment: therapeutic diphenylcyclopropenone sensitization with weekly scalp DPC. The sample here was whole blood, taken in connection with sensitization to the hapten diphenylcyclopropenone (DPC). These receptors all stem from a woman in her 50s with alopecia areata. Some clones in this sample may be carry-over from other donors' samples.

The CDR3 loop is CASSSDREYQPQHF. CDR3 sequence (DNA): TGTGCCAGCAGTTCGGACAGGGAATATCAGCCCCAGCATTTT. The chain employs TRBV28 and TRBJ1-5; 8 nucleotides line up with TRBD1. V trimming: 4 bases; J trimming: 5 bases; junction bases outside the gene matches: 4. Germline CDR1 MDHEN, CDR2 SYDVKM. The length of the CDR3 is 14 residues. The whole variable domain, filled in from reference TRBV28 and TRBJ1-5, reads DVKVTQSSRYLVKRTGEKVFLECVQDMDHENMFWYRQDPGLGLRLIYFSYDVKMKEKGDIPEGYSVSREKKERFSLILESASTNQTSMYLCASSSDREYQPQHFGDGTRLSIL.

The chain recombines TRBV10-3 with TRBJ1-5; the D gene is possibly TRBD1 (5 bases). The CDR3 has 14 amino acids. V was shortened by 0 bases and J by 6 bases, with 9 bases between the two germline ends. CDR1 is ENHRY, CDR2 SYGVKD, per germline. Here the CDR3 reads CAISESIGAQPQHF. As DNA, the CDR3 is TGTGCCATCAGTGAGTCGATCGGGGCTCAGCCCCAGCATTTT.

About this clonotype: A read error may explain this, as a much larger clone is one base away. Here the CDR3 reads CASTLTLAAVSTDTQYF. The DNA of the CDR3 is TGCGCCAGCACTCTTACGTTAGCGGCTGTTAGCACAGATACGCAGTATTTT. This chain links TRBV5-1 with TRBJ2-3; D is possibly TRBD2 (6 bases). The CDR3 totals 17 residues. Trimming pared 6 bases from V and 0 bases from J, leaving 20 bases between. CDR1 is SGHRS and CDR2 is YFSETQ in the germline V gene.

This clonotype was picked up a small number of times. Here the CDR3 DNA reads TGTGCCAGCAGCCAAGATTCGAGGGGGCGGTCGAACACTGAAGCTTTCTTT. Encoded protein: CASSQDSRGRSNTEAFF. The V call is TRBV3-1, the J call TRBJ1-1, with 7 bases that match TRBD1. The J segment lost 1 base and the V segment lost 0 bases, leaving 8 bases of the junction unmatched. The CDR3 consists of 17 residues. The V gene's germline CDR1 is LGHDT and CDR2 YNNKEL (reference sequence).

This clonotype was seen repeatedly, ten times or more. The CDR3 protein is CASSLGQGAEGYTF. The CDR3 nucleotides are TGCGCCAGCAGCTTGGGACAGGGCGCTGAAGGCTACACCTTC. This chain connects TRBV5-1 to TRBJ1-2; 7 bases map to TRBD1. Germline CDR1 reads SGHRS; CDR2 reads YFSETQ. The CDR3 covers 14 residues. J gave up 8 bases and V 0 bases, and 7 bases lay outside the gene matches.

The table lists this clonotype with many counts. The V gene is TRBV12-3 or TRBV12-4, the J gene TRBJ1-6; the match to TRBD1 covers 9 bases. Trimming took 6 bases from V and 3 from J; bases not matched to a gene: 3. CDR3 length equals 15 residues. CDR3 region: CASRLDRGYNSPLHF. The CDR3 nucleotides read TGTGCCAGCAGGCTGGACAGGGGCTATAATTCACCCCTCCACTTT.

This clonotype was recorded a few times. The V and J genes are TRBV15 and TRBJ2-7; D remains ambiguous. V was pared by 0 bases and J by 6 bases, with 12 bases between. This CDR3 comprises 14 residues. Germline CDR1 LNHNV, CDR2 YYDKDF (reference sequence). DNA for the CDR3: TGTGCCACCAGCAGAGATAACTTGCCCGCCGAGCAGTACTTC. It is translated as CATSRDNLPAEQYF.

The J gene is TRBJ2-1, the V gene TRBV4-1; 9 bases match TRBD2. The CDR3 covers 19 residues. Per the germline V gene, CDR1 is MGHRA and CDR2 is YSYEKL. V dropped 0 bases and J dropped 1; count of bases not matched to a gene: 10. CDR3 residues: CASSQDTGRAGGSYNEQFF. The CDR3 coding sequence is TGCGCCAGCAGCCAAGACACCGGGCGAGCGGGAGGTTCCTACAATGAGCAGTTCTTC.

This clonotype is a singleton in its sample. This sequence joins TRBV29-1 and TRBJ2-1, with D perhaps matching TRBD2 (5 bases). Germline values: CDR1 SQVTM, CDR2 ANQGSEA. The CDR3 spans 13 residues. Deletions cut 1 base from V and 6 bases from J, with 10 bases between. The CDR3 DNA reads TGCAGCGTTGAAGGGGCGGGTGGCAATGAGCAGTTCTTC. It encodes CSVEGAGGNEQFF.

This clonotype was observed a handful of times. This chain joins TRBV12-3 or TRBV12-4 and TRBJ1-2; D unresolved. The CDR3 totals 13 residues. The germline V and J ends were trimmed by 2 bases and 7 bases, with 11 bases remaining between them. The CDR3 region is CASSLHNGGGYTF. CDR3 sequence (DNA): TGTGCCAGCAGTTTACACAATGGAGGTGGCTACACCTTC.

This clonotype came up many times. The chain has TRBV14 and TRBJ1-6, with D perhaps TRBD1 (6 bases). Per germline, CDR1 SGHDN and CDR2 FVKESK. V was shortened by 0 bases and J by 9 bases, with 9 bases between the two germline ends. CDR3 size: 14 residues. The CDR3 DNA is TGTGCCAGCAGCCAAGATTTGGGGGCTTCACCCCTCCACTTT. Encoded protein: CASSQDLGASPLHF.

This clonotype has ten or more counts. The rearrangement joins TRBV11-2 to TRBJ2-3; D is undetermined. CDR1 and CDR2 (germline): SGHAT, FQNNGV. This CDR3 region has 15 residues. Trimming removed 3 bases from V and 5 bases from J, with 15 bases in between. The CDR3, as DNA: TGTGCCAGCAGCTTCGCTATCCACCGGATAGATACGCAGTATTTT. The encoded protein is CASSFAIHRIDTQYF.

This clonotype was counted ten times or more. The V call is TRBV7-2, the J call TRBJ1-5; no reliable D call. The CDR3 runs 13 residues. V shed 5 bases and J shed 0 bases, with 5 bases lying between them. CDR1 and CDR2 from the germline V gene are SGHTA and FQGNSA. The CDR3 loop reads CASSQDSNQPQHF. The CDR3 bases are TGTGCCAGCAGCCAGGATAGCAATCAGCCCCAGCATTTT.

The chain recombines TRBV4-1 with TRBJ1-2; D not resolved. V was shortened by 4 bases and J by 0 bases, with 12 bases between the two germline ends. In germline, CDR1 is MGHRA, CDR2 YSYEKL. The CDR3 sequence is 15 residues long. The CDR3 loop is CASSPGRRANYGYTF. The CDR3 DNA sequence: TGCGCCAGCAGCCCAGGCCGTAGAGCTAACTATGGCTACACCTTC.

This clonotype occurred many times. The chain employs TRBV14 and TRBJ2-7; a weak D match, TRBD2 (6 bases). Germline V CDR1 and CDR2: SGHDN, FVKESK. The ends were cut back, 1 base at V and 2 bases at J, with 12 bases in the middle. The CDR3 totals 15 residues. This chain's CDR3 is CASSQGRGGPYEQYF. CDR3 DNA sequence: TGTGCCAGCAGCCAAGGTCGGGGAGGCCCCTACGAGCAGTACTTC.

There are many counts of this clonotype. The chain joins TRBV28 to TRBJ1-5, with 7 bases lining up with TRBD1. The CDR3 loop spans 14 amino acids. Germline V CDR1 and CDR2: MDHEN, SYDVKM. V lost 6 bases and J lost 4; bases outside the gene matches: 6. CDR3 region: CASRPGQTNQPQHF. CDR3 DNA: TGTGCCAGCAGACCGGGACAGACAAATCAGCCCCAGCATTTT.

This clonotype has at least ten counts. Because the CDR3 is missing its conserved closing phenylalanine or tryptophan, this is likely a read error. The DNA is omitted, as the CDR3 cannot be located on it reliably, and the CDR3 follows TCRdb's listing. The CDR3 loop reads CASPSCGGDSRR. The chain employs TRBV6-4 and TRBJ2-3; the DNA was not used to check the table's D call, TRBD1. The CDR3 numbers 12 amino acids, ends counted. CDR1 is MRHNA and CDR2 is SNTAGT in the germline V gene.

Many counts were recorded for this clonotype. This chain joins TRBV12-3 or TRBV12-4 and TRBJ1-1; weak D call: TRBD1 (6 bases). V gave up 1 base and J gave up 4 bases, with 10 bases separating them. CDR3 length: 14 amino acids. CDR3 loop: CASSLVSGVTEAFF. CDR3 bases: TGTGCCAGCAGTTTAGTGTCAGGGGTCACTGAAGCTTTCTTT.

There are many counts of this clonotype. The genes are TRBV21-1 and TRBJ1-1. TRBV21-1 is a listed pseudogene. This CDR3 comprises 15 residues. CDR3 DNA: TGTGCCAGCTCATTCAAGGGATTCTGGAACACTGAAGCTTTCTTT. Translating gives CASSFKGFWNTEAFF.

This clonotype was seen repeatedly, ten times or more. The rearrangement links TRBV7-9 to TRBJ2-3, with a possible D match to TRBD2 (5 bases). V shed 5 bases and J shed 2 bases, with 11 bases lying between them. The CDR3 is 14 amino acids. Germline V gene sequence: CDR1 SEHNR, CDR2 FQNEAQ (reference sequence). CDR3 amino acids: CASSASGNTDTQYF. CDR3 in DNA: TGTGCCAGCAGCGCGAGCGGAAACACAGATACGCAGTATTTT.